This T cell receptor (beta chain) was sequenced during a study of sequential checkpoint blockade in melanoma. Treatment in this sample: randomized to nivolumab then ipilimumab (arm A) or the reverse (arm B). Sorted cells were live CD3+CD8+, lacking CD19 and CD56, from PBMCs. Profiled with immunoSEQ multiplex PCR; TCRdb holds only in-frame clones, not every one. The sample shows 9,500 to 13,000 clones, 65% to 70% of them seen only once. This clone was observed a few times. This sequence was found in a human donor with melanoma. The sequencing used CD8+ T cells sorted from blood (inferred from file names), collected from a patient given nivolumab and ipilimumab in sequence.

The CDR3 sequence: CASSEFTGTDTQYF. CDR3 bases: TGTGCCAGCAGTGAATTTACAGGAACAGATACGCAGTATTTT. J is TRBJ2-3 and V is TRBV25-1; a possible D gene is TRBD1 (5 bases). Trimming pared 1 base from V and 3 bases from J, leaving 8 bases between. Germline CDR1 and CDR2: MGHDK and SYGVNS. The CDR3 runs 14 residues.